This T cell receptor (beta chain) was sequenced for a study of shared clonotypes between healthy human individuals. Study results and limitations: Four donors shared about 5% of their naive CD4 clonotypes. Naive subsets, compared against memory subsets, generally had larger estimated richness values.

Donors included only healthy HIV-negative adults lacking recent acute infections or vaccinations. The assay ran at deep level. The data were produced by immunoSEQ multiplex PCR, yet TCRdb's version contains in-frame clones alone and is incomplete. The table records approximately 1.5 million clones, approximately 98.5% of them present only once. Worth noting for this clone: Its antigen is unknown.

The CDR3 loop spans 18 amino acids. Germline CDR1 KGHSH, CDR2 LQKENI. Trimming removed 2 bases at V and 0 bases at J, with 17 bases between. The sequencing input was naive CD4+ T cells sorted from blood. Subset here: CD45RA+ positively selected. The V gene is TRBV18, the J gene TRBJ2-1; D perhaps matches TRBD2 (5 bases). The clonotype comes from a man aged 25-45 years in good health. CDR3 region: CASSPVLFGESSYNEQFF. The CDR3 bases are TGTGCCAGCTCACCAGTCCTTTTCGGGGAGAGCTCCTACAATGAGCAGTTCTTC.